This passage covers 2 T cell receptor beta chains from one sample sequenced in a study of blood T cell repertoires in COVID-19. Using immunoSEQ multiplex PCR, the repertoire was profiled, and TCRdb retains in-frame clones only, with some absent. The table lists fewer than 300,000 clones, 80% to 90% of them singletons. Material for sequencing was PBMCs or T cells enriched from blood (not recorded which). These receptors came from a woman between 25 and 40 years old who had recovered from COVID-19.

This chain uses TRBV18 with TRBJ1-2; D is unresolved. The germline gives CDR1 KGHSH, CDR2 LQKENI. The CDR3 has 15 residues. V dropped 1 base and J dropped 5 bases, with 14 bases sitting between them. DNA for the CDR3: TGTGCCAGCTCACCACGCAAGTGGGCCGATTATGGCTACACCTTC. Its protein product is CASSPRKWADYGYTF.

J is TRBJ1-2 and V is TRBV7-2; D is ambiguous. V was pared by 1 base and J by 5 bases, with 11 bases between. Germline-derived CDR1 and CDR2 are SGHTA and FQGNSA. CDR3 length: 14 residues. The CDR3 DNA sequence: TGTGCCAGCAGCTTAGTAGTGGCGGGGTATGGCTACACCTTC. Its protein product is CASSLVVAGYGYTF.